This TCR beta chain derives from a study of shared clonotypes between healthy human individuals. The study, taken as a whole, reports: Sampling was confined to blood; repertoires within tissues likely differ.

Turning to this clone: Its target is not known.

Naivety among CD8 cells was defined by CD45RO negativity and positive CCR7 selection, thereby excluding terminally differentiated effector memory CD45RA+ cells. Between the trimmed V and J ends, which lost 2 bases and 10 bases, there was a span of 12 bases. CDR1 is ENHRY, CDR2 SYGVKD, per germline. This CDR3 region has 13 residues. Repertoires were generated with immunoSEQ multiplex PCR, while TCRdb's copy carries only in-frame clones and drops some. The sample yields around 650,000 clones, approximately 96% seen once. The source is a woman aged 25 to 39 in good health. Specimen: naive CD8+ T cells sorted from blood. The V and J genes are TRBV10-3 and TRBJ2-1; D may match TRBD1 or TRBD2 (5 bases each). The CDR3 is CAISEPRGDEQFF. The CDR3 DNA reads TGTGCCATCAGTGAGCCGAGGGGCGACGAGCAGTTCTTC.